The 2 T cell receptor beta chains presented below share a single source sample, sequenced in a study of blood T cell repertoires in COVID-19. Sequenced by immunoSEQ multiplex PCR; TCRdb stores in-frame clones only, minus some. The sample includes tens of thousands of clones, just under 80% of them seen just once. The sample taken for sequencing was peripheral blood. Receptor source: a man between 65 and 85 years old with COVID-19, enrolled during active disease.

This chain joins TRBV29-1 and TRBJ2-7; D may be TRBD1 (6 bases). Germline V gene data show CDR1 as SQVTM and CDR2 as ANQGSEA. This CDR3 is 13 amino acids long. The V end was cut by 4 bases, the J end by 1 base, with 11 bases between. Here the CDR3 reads CSVGDRLSYEQYF. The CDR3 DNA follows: TGCAGCGTTGGTGACAGGTTATCCTACGAGCAGTACTTC.

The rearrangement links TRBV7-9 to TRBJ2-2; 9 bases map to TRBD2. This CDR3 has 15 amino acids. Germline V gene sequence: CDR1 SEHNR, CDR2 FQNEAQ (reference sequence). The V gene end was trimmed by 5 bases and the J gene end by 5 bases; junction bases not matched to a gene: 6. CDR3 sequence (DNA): TGTGCCAGCAGCAGTAGCGGGAGTCGGACCGGGGAGCTGTTTTTT. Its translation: CASSSSGSRTGELFF.